Listed below are T cell receptor beta chains from one sample, sequenced in a study of blood T cells in healthy people across ages. Using its own MiXCR run on the 5' RACE reads, TCRdb lists one record per CDR3 protein. Of around 940,000 distinct CDR3 sequences in the sample, just over 50% are singletons; the top ten hold 20% to 25%. The specimen sequenced was blood. The receptors were gathered from a woman aged 55-70 years in good health. Both conserved end residues are part of each CDR3. A D gene is named only where the DNA matches it firmly. Only part of the rows carry a size: once, few, many, or a class if the clone is expanded.

j_call: TRBJ2-7; v_call: TRBV28; d_call: .; clone_size: .; cdr3_aa: CASSTPGDSSYEQYF; cdr3_nt: TGTGCCAGCAGTACCCCGGGGGATAGCTCCTACGAGCAGTACTTC
j_call: TRBJ2-5; v_call: TRBV5-1; d_call: .; clone_size: few; cdr3_aa: CASSPGMLETQYF; cdr3_nt: TGCGCCAGCTCCCCAGGGATGTTAGAGACCCAGTACTTC
j_call: TRBJ2-1; v_call: TRBV28; d_call: TRBD2; clone_size: .; cdr3_aa: CASSLLAGDTNEQFF; cdr3_nt: TGTGCCAGCAGCCTCCTAGCGGGAGACACCAATGAGCAGTTCTTC
j_call: TRBJ2-7; v_call: TRBV20-1; d_call: TRBD2; clone_size: .; cdr3_aa: CSAREGRLAGGRGEQYF; cdr3_nt: TGCAGTGCTAGAGAAGGCAGACTAGCGGGAGGGAGGGGCGAGCAGTACTTC
j_call: TRBJ2-3; v_call: TRBV7-3; d_call: .; clone_size: .; cdr3_aa: CASGNYADTQYF; cdr3_nt: TGTGCCAGCGGAAATTACGCAGATACGCAGTATTTT
j_call: TRBJ2-5; v_call: TRBV10-3; d_call: TRBD1; clone_size: .; cdr3_aa: CAIGELPLGQGETQYF; cdr3_nt: TGTGCCATCGGTGAGTTACCGTTAGGACAGGGGGAGACCCAGTACTTC
j_call: TRBJ2-7; v_call: TRBV7-2; d_call: TRBD2; clone_size: few; cdr3_aa: CASSLGGGRDYNEQYF; cdr3_nt: TGTGCCAGCAGCTTAGGCGGGGGGAGGGACTACAATGAGCAGTACTTC
j_call: TRBJ2-7; v_call: TRBV27; d_call: TRBD1; clone_size: .; cdr3_aa: CASSGYDRGRFYEQYF; cdr3_nt: TGTGCCAGCAGTGGGTATGACAGGGGGCGCTTCTACGAGCAGTACTTC
j_call: TRBJ2-7; v_call: TRBV5-5; d_call: .; clone_size: few; cdr3_aa: CASSFSGVEQYF; cdr3_nt: TGTGCCAGCAGCTTTTCGGGGGTCGAGCAGTACTTC
j_call: TRBJ2-6; v_call: TRBV25-1; d_call: .; clone_size: few; cdr3_aa: CASSESIGAGFVLTF; cdr3_nt: TGTGCCAGCAGTGAATCCATTGGGGCCGGTTTTGTCCTGACTTTC
j_call: TRBJ2-1; v_call: TRBV6-6; d_call: TRBD2; clone_size: .; cdr3_aa: CASSYDSGRGGEQFF; cdr3_nt: TGTGCCAGCAGTTACGATAGCGGGAGGGGTGGTGAGCAGTTCTTC
j_call: TRBJ2-1; v_call: TRBV29-1; d_call: TRBD2; clone_size: .; cdr3_aa: CSVQGLAAYNEQFF; cdr3_nt: TGCAGCGTCCAAGGACTAGCGGCCTACAATGAGCAGTTCTTC
j_call: TRBJ2-1; v_call: TRBV7-8; d_call: TRBD1; clone_size: few; cdr3_aa: CASSFLGDRQFF; cdr3_nt: TGTGCCAGCAGCTTCCTCGGGGACAGGCAGTTCTTC
j_call: TRBJ2-7; v_call: TRBV6-1; d_call: TRBD1; clone_size: few; cdr3_aa: CASSIMGTGTYEQYF; cdr3_nt: TGTGCCAGCAGTATAATGGGGACAGGGACCTACGAGCAGTACTTC
j_call: TRBJ2-7; v_call: TRBV24-1; d_call: TRBD1; clone_size: .; cdr3_aa: CATSEGGAYEQYF; cdr3_nt: TGTGCCACCAGTGAAGGGGGCGCCTACGAGCAGTACTTC
j_call: TRBJ2-1; v_call: TRBV20-1; d_call: TRBD2; clone_size: few; cdr3_aa: CSARTSTYNEQFF; cdr3_nt: TGCAGTGCTCGGACTAGCACTTACAATGAGCAGTTCTTC
j_call: TRBJ2-6; v_call: TRBV12-3/TRBV12-4; d_call: .; clone_size: .; cdr3_aa: CASSLTWRSGANVLTF; cdr3_nt: TGTGCCAGCAGTTTGACGTGGCGCTCTGGGGCCAACGTCCTGACTTTC
j_call: TRBJ2-7; v_call: TRBV7-9; d_call: TRBD1; clone_size: many; cdr3_aa: CASSLGDSSSYEQYF; cdr3_nt: TGTGCCAGCAGCCTCGGGGACAGTAGCTCCTACGAGCAGTACTTC
j_call: TRBJ2-1; v_call: TRBV20-1; d_call: .; clone_size: .; cdr3_aa: CSARVEGAGGNEQFF; cdr3_nt: TGCAGTGCTAGAGTAGAGGGCGCCGGGGGCAATGAGCAGTTCTTC
j_call: TRBJ2-7; v_call: TRBV20-1; d_call: .; clone_size: few; cdr3_aa: CSATSSRAVLSYEQYF; cdr3_nt: TGCAGTGCTACATCTTCGCGCGCGGTGCTCTCCTACGAGCAGTACTTC
j_call: TRBJ2-1; v_call: TRBV12-3/TRBV12-4; d_call: TRBD1; clone_size: many; cdr3_aa: CASRPGQGYNEQFF; cdr3_nt: TGTGCCAGCAGACCGGGACAGGGGTACAATGAGCAGTTCTTC
j_call: TRBJ2-7; v_call: TRBV27; d_call: .; clone_size: .; cdr3_aa: CASSSRLRGEQYF; cdr3_nt: TGTGCCAGCAGTTCCCGACTAAGGGGCGAGCAGTACTTC
j_call: TRBJ1-2; v_call: TRBV5-1; d_call: .; clone_size: .; cdr3_aa: CASNDTPSNYGYTF; cdr3_nt: TGCGCCAGCAACGACACTCCTTCTAACTATGGCTACACCTTC
j_call: TRBJ2-3; v_call: TRBV20-1; d_call: TRBD2; clone_size: few; cdr3_aa: CSARFSREVPDTQYF; cdr3_nt: TGCAGTGCTAGGTTTTCGCGGGAGGTACCAGATACGCAGTATTTT
j_call: TRBJ2-1; v_call: TRBV20-1; d_call: TRBD2; clone_size: .; cdr3_aa: CSARPGRINEQFF; cdr3_nt: TGCAGTGCTAGGCCCGGGAGGATTAATGAGCAGTTCTTC
j_call: TRBJ2-1; v_call: TRBV20-1; d_call: .; clone_size: .; cdr3_aa: CSARKQGLNYEQFF; cdr3_nt: TGCAGTGCTAGAAAGCAGGGGCTTAACTATGAGCAGTTCTTC
j_call: TRBJ1-2; v_call: TRBV20-1; d_call: .; clone_size: .; cdr3_aa: CSAKTPNYGHTF; cdr3_nt: TGCAGTGCCAAGACACCTAACTATGGCCACACCTTC
j_call: TRBJ2-7; v_call: TRBV20-1; d_call: TRBD2; clone_size: .; cdr3_aa: CSAIRTSGNEQYF; cdr3_nt: TGCAGTGCTATCCGGACTAGCGGAAACGAGCAGTACTTC
j_call: TRBJ2-1; v_call: TRBV29-1; d_call: .; clone_size: .; cdr3_aa: CSVAGLPHEQFF; cdr3_nt: TGCAGCGTGGCGGGACTTCCCCATGAGCAGTTCTTC
j_call: TRBJ2-6; v_call: TRBV7-8; d_call: .; clone_size: .; cdr3_aa: CASSLLTLRSSGANVLTF; cdr3_nt: TGTGCCAGCAGCCTCCTGACTCTCAGGAGCTCTGGGGCCAACGTCCTGACTTTC
j_call: TRBJ2-5; v_call: TRBV4-1; d_call: .; clone_size: few; cdr3_aa: CASSQQKYQETQYF; cdr3_nt: TGCGCCAGCAGCCAGCAGAAGTACCAAGAGACCCAGTACTTC
j_call: TRBJ1-5; v_call: TRBV2; d_call: TRBD1; clone_size: .; cdr3_aa: CASRELQGLAQPQHF; cdr3_nt: TGTGCCAGCAGAGAACTACAGGGGTTGGCTCAGCCCCAGCATTTT
j_call: TRBJ1-2; v_call: TRBV20-1; d_call: .; clone_size: .; cdr3_aa: CSARSWTSGGYTF; cdr3_nt: TGCAGTGCTAGATCTTGGACCTCCGGTGGCTACACCTTC
j_call: TRBJ2-1; v_call: TRBV12-3/TRBV12-4; d_call: .; clone_size: .; cdr3_aa: CASSIPRSPRDNEQFF; cdr3_nt: TGTGCCAGCAGTATTCCCCGTAGTCCCCGGGACAATGAGCAGTTCTTC
j_call: TRBJ1-5; v_call: TRBV6-5; d_call: .; clone_size: few; cdr3_aa: CASSLTGPFYQPQHF; cdr3_nt: TGTGCCAGCAGCCTAACGGGACCTTTCTATCAGCCCCAGCATTTT
j_call: TRBJ2-7; v_call: TRBV18; d_call: .; clone_size: .; cdr3_aa: CASAPSGNSYEQYF; cdr3_nt: TGTGCCAGCGCACCCAGCGGTAACTCCTACGAGCAGTACTTC
j_call: TRBJ2-6; v_call: TRBV27; d_call: TRBD2; clone_size: once; cdr3_aa: CASSPLGGRIGGANVLTF; cdr3_nt: TGTGCCAGCAGTCCCCTCGGCGGGAGGATAGGAGGGGCCAACGTCCTGACTTTC
j_call: TRBJ1-2; v_call: TRBV29-1; d_call: TRBD1; clone_size: few; cdr3_aa: CSVAGGADYGYTF; cdr3_nt: TGCAGCGTTGCAGGGGGCGCGGACTATGGCTACACCTTC
j_call: TRBJ2-5; v_call: TRBV20-1; d_call: .; clone_size: .; cdr3_aa: CSARDLGLQETQYF; cdr3_nt: TGCAGTGCTAGAGATCTTGGGCTACAAGAGACCCAGTACTTC
j_call: TRBJ2-4; v_call: TRBV3-1; d_call: TRBD1; clone_size: .; cdr3_aa: CASSQVAGGTSGQYF; cdr3_nt: TGTGCCAGCAGCCAAGTAGCAGGGGGCACAAGTGGGCAGTACTTC
j_call: TRBJ2-7; v_call: TRBV28; d_call: .; clone_size: .; cdr3_aa: CASSFVALSSYEQYF; cdr3_nt: TGTGCCAGCAGTTTTGTAGCGTTAAGCTCCTACGAGCAGTACTTC
j_call: TRBJ2-7; v_call: TRBV28; d_call: TRBD1; clone_size: .; cdr3_aa: CASSLPLFGTAEQYF; cdr3_nt: TGTGCCAGCAGTTTACCCCTATTTGGGACAGCCGAGCAGTACTTC
j_call: TRBJ2-7; v_call: TRBV7-2; d_call: TRBD2; clone_size: .; cdr3_aa: CASSLASGRAIEQYF; cdr3_nt: TGTGCCAGCAGCTTAGCTAGCGGGAGGGCCATCGAGCAGTACTTC